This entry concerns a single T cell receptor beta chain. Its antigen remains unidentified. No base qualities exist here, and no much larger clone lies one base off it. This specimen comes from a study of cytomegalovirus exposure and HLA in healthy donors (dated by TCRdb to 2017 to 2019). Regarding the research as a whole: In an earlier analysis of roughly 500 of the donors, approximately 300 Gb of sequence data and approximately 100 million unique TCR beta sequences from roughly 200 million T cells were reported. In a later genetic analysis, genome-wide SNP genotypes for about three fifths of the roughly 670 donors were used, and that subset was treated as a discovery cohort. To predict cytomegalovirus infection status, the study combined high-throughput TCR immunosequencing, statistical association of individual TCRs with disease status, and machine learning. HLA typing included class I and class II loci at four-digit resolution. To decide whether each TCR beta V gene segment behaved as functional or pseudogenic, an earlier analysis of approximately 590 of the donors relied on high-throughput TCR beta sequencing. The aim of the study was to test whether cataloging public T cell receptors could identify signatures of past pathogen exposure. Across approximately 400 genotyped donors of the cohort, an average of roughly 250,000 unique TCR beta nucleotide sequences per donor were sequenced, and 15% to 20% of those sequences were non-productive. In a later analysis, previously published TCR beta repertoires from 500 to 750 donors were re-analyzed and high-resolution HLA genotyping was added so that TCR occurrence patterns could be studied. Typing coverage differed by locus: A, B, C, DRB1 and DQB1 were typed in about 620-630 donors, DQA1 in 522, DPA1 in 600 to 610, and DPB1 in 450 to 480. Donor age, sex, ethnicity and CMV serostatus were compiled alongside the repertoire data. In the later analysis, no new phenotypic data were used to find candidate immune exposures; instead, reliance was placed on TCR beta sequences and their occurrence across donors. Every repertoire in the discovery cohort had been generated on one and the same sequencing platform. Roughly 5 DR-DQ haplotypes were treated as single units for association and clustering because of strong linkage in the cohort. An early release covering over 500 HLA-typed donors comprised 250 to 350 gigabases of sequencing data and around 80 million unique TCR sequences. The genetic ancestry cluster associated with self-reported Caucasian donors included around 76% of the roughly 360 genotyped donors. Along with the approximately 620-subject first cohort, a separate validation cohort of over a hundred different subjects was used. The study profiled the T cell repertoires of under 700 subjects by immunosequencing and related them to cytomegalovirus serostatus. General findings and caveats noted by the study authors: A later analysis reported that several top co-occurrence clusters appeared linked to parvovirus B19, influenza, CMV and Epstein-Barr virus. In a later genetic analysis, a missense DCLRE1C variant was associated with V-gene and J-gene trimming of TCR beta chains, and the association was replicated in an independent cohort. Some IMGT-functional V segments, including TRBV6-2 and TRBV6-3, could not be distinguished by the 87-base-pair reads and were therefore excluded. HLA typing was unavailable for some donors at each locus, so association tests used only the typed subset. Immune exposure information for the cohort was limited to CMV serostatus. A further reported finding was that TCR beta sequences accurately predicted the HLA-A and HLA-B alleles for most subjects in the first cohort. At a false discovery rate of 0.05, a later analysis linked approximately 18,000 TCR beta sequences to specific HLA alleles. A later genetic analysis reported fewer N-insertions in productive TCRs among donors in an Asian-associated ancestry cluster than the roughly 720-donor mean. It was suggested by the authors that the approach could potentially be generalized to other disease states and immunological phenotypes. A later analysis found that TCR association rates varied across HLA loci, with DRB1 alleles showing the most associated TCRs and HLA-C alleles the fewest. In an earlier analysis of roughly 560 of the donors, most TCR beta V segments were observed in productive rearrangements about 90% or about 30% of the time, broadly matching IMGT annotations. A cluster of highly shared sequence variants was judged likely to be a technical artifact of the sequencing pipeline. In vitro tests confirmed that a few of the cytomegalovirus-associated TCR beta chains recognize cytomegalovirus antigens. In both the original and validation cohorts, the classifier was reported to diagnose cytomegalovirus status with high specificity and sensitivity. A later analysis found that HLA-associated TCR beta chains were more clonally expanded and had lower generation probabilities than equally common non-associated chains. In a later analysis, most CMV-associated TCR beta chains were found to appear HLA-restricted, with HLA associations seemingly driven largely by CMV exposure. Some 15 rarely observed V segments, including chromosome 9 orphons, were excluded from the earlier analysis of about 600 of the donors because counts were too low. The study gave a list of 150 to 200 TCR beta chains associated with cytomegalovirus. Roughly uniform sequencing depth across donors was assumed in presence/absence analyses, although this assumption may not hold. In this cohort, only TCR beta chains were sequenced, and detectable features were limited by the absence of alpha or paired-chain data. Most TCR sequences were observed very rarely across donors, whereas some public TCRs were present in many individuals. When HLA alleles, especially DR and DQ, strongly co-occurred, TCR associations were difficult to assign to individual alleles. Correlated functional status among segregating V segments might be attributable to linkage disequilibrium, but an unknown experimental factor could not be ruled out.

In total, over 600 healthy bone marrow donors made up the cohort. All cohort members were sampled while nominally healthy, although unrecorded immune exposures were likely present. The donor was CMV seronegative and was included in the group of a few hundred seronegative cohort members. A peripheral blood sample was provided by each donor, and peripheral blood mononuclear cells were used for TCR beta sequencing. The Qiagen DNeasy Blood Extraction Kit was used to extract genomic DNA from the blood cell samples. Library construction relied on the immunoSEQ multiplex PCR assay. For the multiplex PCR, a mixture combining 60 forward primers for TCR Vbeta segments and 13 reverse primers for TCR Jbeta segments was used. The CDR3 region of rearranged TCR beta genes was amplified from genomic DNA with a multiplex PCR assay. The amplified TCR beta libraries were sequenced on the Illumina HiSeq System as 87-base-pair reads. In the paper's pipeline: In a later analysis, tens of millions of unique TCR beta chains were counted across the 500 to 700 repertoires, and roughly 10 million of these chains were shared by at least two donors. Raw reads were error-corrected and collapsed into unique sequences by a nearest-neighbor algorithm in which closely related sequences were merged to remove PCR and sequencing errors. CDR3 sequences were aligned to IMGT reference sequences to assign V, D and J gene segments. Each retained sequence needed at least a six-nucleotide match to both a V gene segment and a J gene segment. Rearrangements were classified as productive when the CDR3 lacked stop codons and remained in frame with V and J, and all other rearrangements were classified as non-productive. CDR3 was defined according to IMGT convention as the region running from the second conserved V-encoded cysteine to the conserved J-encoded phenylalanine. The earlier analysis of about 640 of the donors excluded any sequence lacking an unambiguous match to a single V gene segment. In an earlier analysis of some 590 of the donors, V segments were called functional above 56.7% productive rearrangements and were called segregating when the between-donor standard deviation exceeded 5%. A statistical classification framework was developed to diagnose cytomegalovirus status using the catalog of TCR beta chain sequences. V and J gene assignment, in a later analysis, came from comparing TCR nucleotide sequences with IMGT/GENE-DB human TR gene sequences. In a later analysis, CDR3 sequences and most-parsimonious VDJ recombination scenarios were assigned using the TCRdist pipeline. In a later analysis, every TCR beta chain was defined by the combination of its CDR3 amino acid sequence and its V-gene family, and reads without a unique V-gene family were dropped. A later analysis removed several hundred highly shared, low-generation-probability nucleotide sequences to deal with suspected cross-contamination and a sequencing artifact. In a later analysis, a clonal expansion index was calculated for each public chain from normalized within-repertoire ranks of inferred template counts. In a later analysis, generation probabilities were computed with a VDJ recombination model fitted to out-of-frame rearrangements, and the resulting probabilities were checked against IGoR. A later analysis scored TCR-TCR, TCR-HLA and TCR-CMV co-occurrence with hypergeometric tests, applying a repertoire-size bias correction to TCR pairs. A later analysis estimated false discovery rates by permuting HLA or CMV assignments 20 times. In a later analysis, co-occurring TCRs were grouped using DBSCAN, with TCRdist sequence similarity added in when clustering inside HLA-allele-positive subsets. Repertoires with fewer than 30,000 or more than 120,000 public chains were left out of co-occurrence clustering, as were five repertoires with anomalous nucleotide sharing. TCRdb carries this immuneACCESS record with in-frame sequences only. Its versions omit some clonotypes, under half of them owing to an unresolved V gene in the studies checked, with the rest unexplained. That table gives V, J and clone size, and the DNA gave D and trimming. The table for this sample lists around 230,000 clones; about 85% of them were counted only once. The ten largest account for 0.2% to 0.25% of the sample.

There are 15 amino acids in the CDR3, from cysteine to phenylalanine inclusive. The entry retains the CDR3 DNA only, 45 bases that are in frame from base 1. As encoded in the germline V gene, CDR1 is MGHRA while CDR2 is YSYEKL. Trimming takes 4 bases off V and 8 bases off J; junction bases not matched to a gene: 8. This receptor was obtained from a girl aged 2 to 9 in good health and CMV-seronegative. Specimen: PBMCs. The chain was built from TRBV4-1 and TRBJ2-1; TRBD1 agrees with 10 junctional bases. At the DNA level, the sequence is TGCGCCAGCAGCCTAGGGACAGGGGAGGGGGATGAGCAGTTCTTC. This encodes CASSLGTGEGDEQFF.